The next 25 T cell receptor beta chains were all read from a single sample in a study of blood T cell repertoires in COVID-19. TCRdb's copy holds only in-frame clones and misses some; the assay was immunoSEQ multiplex PCR. Among about 130,000 clones, approximately 81% were seen once, and the ten largest hold roughly an eighth. Source material: peripheral blood. The receptor set was obtained from a woman between 25 and 40 years old who had recovered from COVID-19.

This chain uses TRBV30 with TRBJ1-3; tentative D call: TRBD1 (6 bases). The CDR3 totals 14 residues. Trimming removed 1 base at V and 2 bases at J, with 9 bases between. Germline CDR1 and CDR2: GTSNPN and SVGIG (reference sequence). CDR3 sequence: CAWSGGTPGNTIYF. The CDR3 DNA follows: TGTGCCTGGAGTGGAGGGACACCTGGAAACACCATATATTTT.

This chain uses TRBV29-1 with TRBJ1-1, with a tentative D call TRBD1 (5 bases). Trimming removed 4 bases from V and 6 bases from J, with 15 bases in between. Germline assignment: CDR1 SQVTM and CDR2 ANQGSEA. The CDR3 is 13 residues long. CDR3 nucleotides: TGCAGCGTTGTAAGGGGCAACAACGCTGAAGCTTTCTTT. Translation: CSVVRGNNAEAFF.

This clone was seen just once. CDR3: CASSQDVAASSYEQYF. The CDR3 DNA reads TGTGCCAGCAGCCAAGATGTAGCAGCTTCGTCCTACGAGCAGTACTTC. V and J are TRBV3-1 (or the pseudogene TRBV3-2) and TRBJ2-7; no clear D gene. The V gene's germline CDR1 is LGHDT and CDR2 YNNKEL (reference sequence). This CDR3 region has 16 residues. With 0 bases removed from V and 1 base from J, the gap between germline ends came to 13 bases.

The chain combines TRBV10-3 with TRBJ2-7; 8 bases are a match to TRBD1. Germline values: CDR1 ENHRY, CDR2 SYGVKD. After removal of 3 bases from V and 3 bases from J, the junction contained 4 bases not matched to a gene. This CDR3 has 14 residues. CDR3 loop: CAISDAGTGYEQYF. The CDR3 nucleotides read TGTGCCATCAGTGACGCCGGGACAGGCTACGAGCAGTACTTC.

The chain links TRBV29-1 to TRBJ1-1, with 11 bases lining up with TRBD1. With V trimmed by 6 bases and J by 6 bases, 21 bases remained unmatched. Per germline, CDR1 SQVTM and CDR2 ANQGSEA. The CDR3 has 18 amino acids. The CDR3 sequence is CSVDTHRDRGIYGSEAFF. The CDR3 DNA is TGCAGCGTCGATACCCACCGGGACAGGGGGATTTACGGCTCTGAAGCTTTCTTT.

A few counts support this clone. The chain combines TRBV9 with TRBJ2-1; tentative D call: TRBD2 (6 bases). The CDR3 is 16 residues long. V lost 0 bases and J 0 bases, leaving 10 bases between the germline ends. The germline V gene encodes CDR1 SGDLS and CDR2 YYNGEE. The CDR3 loop is CASSVGAEGSYNEQFF. DNA of the CDR3: TGTGCCAGCAGCGTAGGGGCGGAGGGCTCCTACAATGAGCAGTTCTTC.

This chain links TRBV11-3 with TRBJ2-5; TRBD1 might be the D (7 bases). Germline V lookup: CDR1 SGHNT, CDR2 YENEEA. The CDR3 covers 16 residues. Trimming pared 4 bases from V and 3 bases from J, leaving 18 bases between. The CDR3 coding sequence is TGTGCCAGCAGCTCCGGGAGAGGGGGCGAGAAAGAGACCCAGTACTTC. Its protein product is CASSSGRGGEKETQYF.

The chain combines TRBV27 with TRBJ1-5; possibly TRBD1 for D (5 bases). The ends were cut back, 5 bases at V and 9 bases at J, with 14 bases in the middle. The CDR3 runs to 13 residues. CDR1 is MNHEY and CDR2 is SMNVEV in the germline V gene (reference sequence). The CDR3: CASSGGLGGPQHF. CDR3 sequence (DNA): TGTGCCAGCAGTGGGGGACTTGGGGGGCCCCAGCATTTT.

The genes are TRBV20-1 and TRBJ2-7; TRBD1 might be the D (7 bases). Trimming pared 3 bases from V and 2 bases from J, leaving 14 bases between. In germline, CDR1 is DFQATT, CDR2 SNEGSKA (reference sequence). The CDR3 is made up of 14 amino acids. The chain's CDR3 is CSASLPGGPYEQYF. As DNA, the CDR3 is TGCAGTGCTAGTTTACCAGGGGGGCCCTACGAGCAGTACTTC.

The rearrangement uses TRBV2 and TRBJ2-1; weak D call: TRBD1 (5 bases). The germline V gene has CDR1 SNHLY and CDR2 FYNNEI. CDR3 length: 13 amino acids. V was shortened by 6 bases and J by 4 bases, with 10 bases between the two germline ends. The CDR3 DNA sequence: TGTGCCAGCAGAGCCGACAGATACAATGAGCAGTTCTTC. This translates into CASRADRYNEQFF.

The V and J genes are TRBV4-2 and TRBJ1-1; TRBD1 matches at 9 bases. The CDR3 totals 15 residues. With 4 bases clipped from V and 1 base from J, the junction kept 4 bases outside the gene matches. Per the germline V gene, CDR1 is LGHNA and CDR2 is YNFKEQ. Here the CDR3 DNA reads TGTGCCAGCAGCCGCGAGGACAGGGGGAACACTGAAGCTTTCTTT. It codes for CASSREDRGNTEAFF.

J is TRBJ1-2 and V is TRBV3-1 (or the pseudogene TRBV3-2); 7 nucleotides align to TRBD1. The CDR3 covers 17 residues. Germline V CDR1 and CDR2: LGHDT, YNNKEL (reference sequence). The V segment lost 1 base and the J segment 4 bases; nucleotides outside the gene matches: 12. The chain's CDR3 is CASSQGRSTGFAYGYTF. The CDR3 DNA reads TGTGCCAGCAGCCAAGGCAGATCGACAGGGTTTGCCTATGGCTACACCTTC.

The chain links TRBV18 to TRBJ1-6, with 8 bases identical to TRBD1. CDR1 and CDR2 from the germline V gene are KGHSH and LQKENI. Trimming took 2 bases from V and 14 from J; bases not matched to a gene: 8. The CDR3 has 14 amino acids. CDR3 residues: CASSPGQGAFTLHF. The CDR3 bases are TGTGCCAGCTCACCAGGACAGGGCGCTTTCACCCTCCACTTT.

For this clone: Germline and junction disagree at one end, which may indicate a read error. This chain connects TRBV5-1 to TRBJ2-1; the D gene is possibly TRBD1 (6 bases). This CDR3 is built from 16 residues. Germline V lookup: CDR1 SGHRS, CDR2 YFSETQ. The DNA of the CDR3 is TGCGCCAGCAGCTTGGCCTTTGCGGCAGGGGACAATGGGCAGTTCTTC. Translated, it gives CASSLAFAAGDNGQFF.

The chain couples TRBV6-1 to TRBJ1-5; TRBD1 matches 7 bases. Unmatched junction bases numbered 7, after V lost 3 bases and J lost 2 bases. From germline, CDR1 is MNHNS and CDR2 SASEGT. The CDR3 extends over 16 amino acids. CDR3 coding DNA: TGTGCCAGCAGTGACAGGCAGGGGGTGGGCAATCAGCCCCAGCATTTT. Protein sequence: CASSDRQGVGNQPQHF.

The gene calls are TRBV21-1 and TRBJ2-3; the DNA was not used to check the table's D call, TRBD1. TRBV21-1 corresponds to a pseudogene. The CDR3 loop spans 19 amino acids. This chain's CDR3 is CASIATGAGGQKSVDTQYF. In DNA form, the CDR3 reads TGTGCCAGCATCGCTACTGGGGCAGGGGGCCAGAAGTCTGTAGATACGCAGTATTTT.

The V and J genes are TRBV4-1 and TRBJ1-1; 7 bases map to TRBD1. The V and J ends lost 6 bases and 1 base, in that order; junction bases with no gene match: 2. This CDR3 region has 13 residues. The germline V gene has CDR1 MGHRA and CDR2 YSYEKL. The CDR3 reads CASSRQGNTEAFF. CDR3 bases: TGCGCCAGCAGTCGACAGGGGAACACTGAAGCTTTCTTT.

The chain couples TRBV5-4 to TRBJ1-3; 8 bases align to TRBD1. V dropped 4 bases and J dropped 11; count of bases not matched to a gene: 11. Germline V gene lookup returns CDR1 SGHNT and CDR2 YYREEE (reference sequence). The CDR3 sequence is 14 residues long. The CDR3 sequence is CASSRDRPGEAIYF. The CDR3 coding sequence is TGTGCCAGCAGCCGGGACAGGCCCGGGGAGGCCATATATTTT.

The chain carries TRBV28 and TRBJ1-4; the D gene is possibly TRBD1 (5 bases). Trimming removed 4 bases from V and 3 bases from J, with 12 bases in between. This CDR3 contains 15 residues. Germline values: CDR1 MDHEN, CDR2 SYDVKM. CDR3 sequence: CASSSDRDSNEKLFF. The DNA for the CDR3 is TGTGCCAGCAGTTCAGACAGAGATTCTAATGAAAAACTGTTTTTT.

The J gene is TRBJ1-3, the V gene TRBV27, with a tentative D call TRBD1 (5 bases). The CDR3 is 13 residues long. Deletions cut 3 bases from V and 5 bases from J, with 8 bases between. Looked up from germline, CDR1 is MNHEY and CDR2 is SMNVEV (reference sequence). The CDR3 protein is CASSFGARNTIYF. The CDR3 DNA follows: TGTGCCAGCAGTTTTGGGGCTAGAAACACCATATATTTT.

This chain links TRBV5-1 with TRBJ2-1; tentatively, D is TRBD2 (6 bases). The CDR3 spans 17 residues. V dropped 3 bases and J dropped 5 bases, with 21 bases sitting between them. Germline CDR1 is SGHRS and CDR2 is YFSETQ. The CDR3 protein is CASSSGGGWRKDNEQFF. CDR3 coding DNA: TGCGCCAGCAGCTCGGGTGGGGGGTGGCGTAAGGACAATGAGCAGTTCTTC.

The DNA for the CDR3 is TGTGCCAGTAGTCCCCGGACAGGACCCGACGAGCAGTACTTC. Protein sequence: CASSPRTGPDEQYF. The chain has TRBV19 and TRBJ2-7; 7 bases fit TRBD1. Germline CDR1 and CDR2: LNHDA and SQIVND (reference sequence). The length of the CDR3 is 14 residues. Losses at the gene ends were 5 bases for V and 5 bases for J; bases not matched to a gene: 9.

The DNA for the CDR3 is TGTGCCAGCAGCCCGAGGGCCAACACTGAAGCTTTCTTT. Residues: CASSPRANTEAFF. The chain couples TRBV3-1 (or the pseudogene TRBV3-2) to TRBJ1-1, with unresolved D. With 4 bases removed from V and 2 bases from J, the gap between germline ends came to 8 bases. The germline gives CDR1 LGHDT, CDR2 YNNKEL (reference sequence). CDR3 length: 13 amino acids.

V gene TRBV6-5 combines with J gene TRBJ1-1, with 7 bases lining up with TRBD1. This CDR3 is 12 amino acids long. With 7 bases clipped from V and 7 bases from J, the junction kept 6 bases outside the gene matches. Germline V gives CDR1 MNHEY, CDR2 SVGAGI. This chain's CDR3 is CASTPTGYEAFF. CDR3 sequence (DNA): TGTGCCAGCACTCCGACAGGGTATGAAGCTTTCTTT.

The rearrangement uses TRBV10-3 and TRBJ2-2; 12 bases map to TRBD1. The CDR3 runs 15 residues. Germline-derived CDR1 and CDR2 are ENHRY and SYGVKD. V was pared by 6 bases and J by 6 bases, with 5 bases of the junction left unmatched. The CDR3 sequence is CAISPGQGAPGELFF. The CDR3 DNA reads TGTGCCATCAGCCCGGGACAGGGGGCCCCCGGGGAGCTGTTTTTT.